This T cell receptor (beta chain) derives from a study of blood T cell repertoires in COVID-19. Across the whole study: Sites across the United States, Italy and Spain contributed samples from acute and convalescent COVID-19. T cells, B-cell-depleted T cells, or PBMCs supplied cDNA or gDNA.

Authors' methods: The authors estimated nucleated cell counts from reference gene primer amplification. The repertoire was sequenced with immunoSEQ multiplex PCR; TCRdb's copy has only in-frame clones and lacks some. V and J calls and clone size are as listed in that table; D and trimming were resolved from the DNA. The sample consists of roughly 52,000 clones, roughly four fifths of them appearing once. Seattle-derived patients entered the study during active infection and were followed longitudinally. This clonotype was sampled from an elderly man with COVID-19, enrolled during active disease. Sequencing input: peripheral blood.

CDR3 bases: TGTGCCAGCAGTGAAGGCAGGGGCTACACCTTC. It translates to CASSEGRGYTF. V usage is TRBV2 and J usage is TRBJ1-2; D is uncertain. This CDR3 contains 11 residues. V shed 1 base and J shed 8 bases, with 5 bases lying between them. Germline V gene sequence: CDR1 SNHLY, CDR2 FYNNEI.